These 23 T cell receptor beta chains share one sample of origin, sequenced in a study of beta chain features in type 1 diabetes. What these receptors recognize is not known. cDNA synthesis used the whole RNA isolate, giving expressed TCRB sequences. The protocol was immunoSEQ multiplex PCR, while the TCRdb copy is restricted to in-frame clones and leaves out a portion. The sample has 600,000 to 700,000 clones, around 12% seen once. The study's findings and limits: TCRB CDR3s from Type 1 diabetes patients were moderately but significantly shorter in all four CD4+ subsets.

Sequencing input: naive CD4+ T cells from blood. Receptors were obtained from a man aged 30-40 years with type 1 diabetes.

The sample holds a few counts of this clone. At the DNA level, this CDR3 is encoded by other sequences in the same sample as well. This chain joins TRBV30 and TRBJ2-5; D might be TRBD2 (5 bases). The CDR3 length is 12 residues. The V end was cut by 1 base, the J end by 4 bases, with 7 bases between. Germline V gives CDR1 GTSNPN, CDR2 SVGIG (reference sequence). CDR3 sequence reads: CAWSEGGETQYF. The CDR3, as DNA: TGTGCCTGGAGTGAAGGAGGAGAGACCCAGTACTTC.

The chain links TRBV6-6 to TRBJ1-2; tentative D call: TRBD1 (5 bases). The ends were cut back, 6 bases at V and 4 bases at J, with 18 bases in the middle. The length of the CDR3 is 15 residues. CDR1 and CDR2 from the germline V gene are MNHNY and SVGAGI (reference sequence). This chain's CDR3 is CASRAHSGKTYGYTF. The CDR3 nucleotides are TGTGCCAGCAGGGCACACTCAGGGAAGACCTATGGCTACACCTTC.

This clone has just a few counts. The chain combines TRBV28 with TRBJ2-7, with D tentatively TRBD1 (6 bases). V lost 5 bases and J 6 bases, leaving 14 bases between the germline ends. The CDR3 is 13 amino acids. Germline CDR1 and CDR2: MDHEN and SYDVKM. This CDR3 reads CASSGTQGSEQYF. The CDR3 DNA sequence: TGTGCCAGCAGTGGCACACAGGGTAGCGAGCAGTACTTC.

This clone was detected a few times. This chain links TRBV7-9 with TRBJ2-1; 7 nucleotides line up with TRBD2. V trimming: 4 bases; J trimming: 2 bases; junction bases outside the gene matches: 11. CDR1 is SEHNR, CDR2 FQNEAQ, per germline (reference sequence). The CDR3 covers 17 residues. CDR3 amino acids: CASSSAWDYQTYNEQFF. In nucleotides, the CDR3 is TGTGCCAGCAGCTCCGCATGGGACTACCAGACCTACAATGAGCAGTTCTTC.

The chain is built from TRBV7-9 and TRBJ2-7, with 11 bases matching TRBD1. J was trimmed by 5 bases and V by 3 bases; bases with no gene match: 6. Germline lookup yields CDR1 SEHNR and CDR2 FQNEAQ (reference sequence). This CDR3 has 15 residues. This CDR3 is CASSFWTGGFDEQYF. CDR3 DNA: TGTGCCAGCAGCTTCTGGACAGGGGGCTTCGACGAGCAGTACTTC. Full variable domain (rest looked up from reference TRBV7-9 and TRBJ2-7): DTGVSQNPRHKITKRGQNVTFRCDPISEHNRLYWYRQTLGQGPEFLTYFQNEAQLEKSRLLSDRFSAERPKGSFSTLEIQRTEQGDSAMYLCASSFWTGGFDEQYFGPGTRLTVT.

The rearrangement links TRBV11-3 to TRBJ2-7; D possibly corresponds to TRBD1 (6 bases). The V end lost 4 bases, the J end lost 5 bases, and 12 bases lay between the germline ends. CDR3 size: 13 residues. The germline CDR1 and CDR2 sequences are SGHNT and YENEEA. The CDR3 loop reads CASSSRAGDEQYF. The CDR3 nucleotides are TGTGCCAGCAGCTCTCGGGCAGGGGACGAGCAGTACTTC.

This clone appeared a few times. V usage is TRBV10-3 and J usage is TRBJ1-5, with no clear D. There are 14 residues in the CDR3. Trimming cost V 8 bases and J 4 bases, with 15 bases left between them. Germline V gene lookup returns CDR1 ENHRY and CDR2 SYGVKD. The DNA for the CDR3 is TGTGCCATCGGGTGGAGCGGAAGTAATCAGCCCCAGCATTTT. It specifies CAIGWSGSNQPQHF.

This clone was seen a handful of times. V gene TRBV28 combines with J gene TRBJ1-5, with D hard to call. The germline V gene encodes CDR1 MDHEN and CDR2 SYDVKM. The V gene lost 2 bases and the J gene lost 4 bases, with 18 bases spanning the gap. The CDR3 runs 17 residues. In nucleotides, the CDR3 is TGTGCCAGCAGTTTAACCCCTCGGAGGGTAAGGAATCAGCCCCAGCATTTT. This translates into CASSLTPRRVRNQPQHF.

The gene calls are TRBV4-3 and TRBJ2-1, with D possibly being TRBD2 (6 bases). The CDR3 has 17 amino acids. Germline-derived CDR1 and CDR2 are LGHNA and YSLEER. Trimming pared 0 bases from V and 4 bases from J, leaving 16 bases between. The CDR3 DNA follows: TGCGCCAGCAGCCAAGATCCCGCCAGCGGGCCTTACAATGAGCAGTTCTTC. It translates to CASSQDPASGPYNEQFF.

This clone was detected ten times or more. The V and J genes are TRBV23-1 and TRBJ1-1; 8 nucleotides align to TRBD1. TRBV23-1 is an ORF for which the function is uncertain. This CDR3 has 12 residues. V lost 3 bases and J lost 11; bases outside the gene matches: 5. The CDR3 DNA follows: TGCGCCAGCAGTCACGTACAGGGGGAGGCTTTCTTT. Amino acid sequence: CASSHVQGEAFF.

A word on this clone: This same CDR3 is encoded by further DNA sequences in the sample. V usage is TRBV9 and J usage is TRBJ2-5, with D tentatively TRBD2 (6 bases). Per germline, CDR1 SGDLS and CDR2 YYNGEE. This CDR3 spans 13 amino acids. The V gene lost 1 base and the J gene lost 5 bases, with 9 bases spanning the gap. The CDR3 nucleotides read TGTGCCAGCAGCGTAACGGGGGTGGAGACCCAGTACTTC. Its translation: CASSVTGVETQYF.

This clone was observed a handful of times. The chain couples TRBV6-1 to TRBJ1-6, with 7 bases identical to TRBD1. From germline, CDR1 is MNHNS and CDR2 SASEGT. This CDR3 region has 13 residues. With V trimmed by 2 bases and J by 18 bases, 10 bases remained unmatched. The CDR3 nucleotides read TGTGCCAGCAGTGAAACAAACAGGGGAGCCCCCCACTTT. Translating gives CASSETNRGAPHF.

The V gene is TRBV27, the J gene TRBJ2-3, with TRBD1 matching 7 bases. Per the germline V gene, CDR1 is MNHEY and CDR2 is SMNVEV (reference sequence). The CDR3 has 15 amino acids. The J segment lost 2 bases and the V segment lost 6 bases, leaving 8 bases of the junction unmatched. The CDR3 nucleotides read TGTGCCAGCAGACCGGGACAGAGTTCCACAGATACGCAGTATTTT. Translating it yields CASRPGQSSTDTQYF.

The J gene is TRBJ2-3, the V gene TRBV29-1; TRBD2 matches at 8 bases. Germline V lookup: CDR1 SQVTM, CDR2 ANQGSEA. After removal of 6 bases from V and 0 bases from J, the junction contained 8 bases not matched to a gene. The CDR3 covers 15 residues. CDR3: CSVQRVAGSTDTQYF. DNA of the CDR3: TGCAGCGTGCAAAGGGTAGCGGGGAGCACAGATACGCAGTATTTT.

This clone was found a few times. The rearrangement joins TRBV25-1 to TRBJ2-2, with D possibly being TRBD1 (6 bases). This CDR3 has 15 residues. In germline, CDR1 is MGHDK, CDR2 SYGVNS. Trimming cost V 3 bases and J 5 bases, with 13 bases left between them. Here the CDR3 reads CASSEPGHWTGELFF. DNA for the CDR3: TGTGCCAGCAGTGAGCCGGGACACTGGACCGGGGAGCTGTTTTTT.

This clone turned up a few times. The rearrangement uses TRBV5-1 and TRBJ1-2; possibly TRBD1 for D (5 bases). The CDR3 has 17 amino acids. The germline V gene encodes CDR1 SGHRS and CDR2 YFSETQ. V gave up 4 bases and J gave up 1 base, with 20 bases separating them. The CDR3 here is CASSVGAPGQDNYGYTF. The CDR3 DNA reads TGCGCCAGCAGCGTCGGGGCCCCCGGACAAGATAACTATGGCTACACCTTC. Full variable domain (remainder filled in from reference TRBV5-1 and TRBJ1-2): KAGVTQTPRYLIKTRGQQVTLSCSPISGHRSVSWYQQTPGQGLQFLFEYFSETQRNKGNFPGRFSGRQFSNSRSEMNVSTLELGDSALYLCASSVGAPGQDNYGYTFGSGTRLTVV.

This clone was counted between two and nine times. The chain recombines TRBV4-2 with TRBJ2-2; TRBD2 might be the D (6 bases). Germline V gives CDR1 LGHNA, CDR2 YNFKEQ. The CDR3 has 15 amino acids. Trimming removed 0 bases from V and 10 bases from J, with 15 bases in between. The CDR3 is CASSQDQGGSVELFF. DNA for the CDR3: TGTGCCAGCAGCCAAGATCAGGGAGGAAGTGTGGAGCTGTTTTTT.

The chain has TRBV2 and TRBJ1-6; TRBD1 agrees at 9 bases. Trimming at V came to 11 bases and at J to 7 bases, leaving 9 bases not matched to a gene. Germline-derived CDR1 and CDR2 are SNHLY and FYNNEI. The CDR3 sequence is 14 residues long. The CDR3 DNA reads as TGTGCCTGTAGGACAGGGGTGACAAATTCACCCCTCCACTTT. Amino acids: CACRTGVTNSPLHF. The whole variable domain, remainder taken from reference TRBV2 and TRBJ1-6, is EPEVTQTPSHQVTQMGQEVILRCVPISNHLYFYWYRQILGQKVEFLVSFYNNEISEKSEIFDDQFSVERPDGSNFTLKIRSTKLEDSAMYFCACRTGVTNSPLHFGNGTRLTVT.

The chain recombines TRBV30 with TRBJ2-1; weak D call: TRBD1 (5 bases). V was pared by 3 bases and J by 5 bases, with 20 bases between. The germline gives CDR1 GTSNPN, CDR2 SVGIG (reference sequence). CDR3 length: 16 residues. DNA for the CDR3: TGTGCCTGGAGGGAAGTTCAGGGAAGAGTCCACAATGAGCAGTTCTTC. It translates to CAWREVQGRVHNEQFF. The whole variable domain, remainder taken from reference TRBV30 and TRBJ2-1, is SQTIHQWPATLVQPVGSPLSLECTVEGTSNPNLYWYRQAAGRGLQLLFYSVGIGQISSEVPQNLSASRPQDRQFILSSKKLLLSDSGFYLCAWREVQGRVHNEQFFGPGTRLTVL.

The table lists this clone with a few counts. CDR3 sequence reads: CASSSHSDTQYF. CDR3 DNA sequence: TGTGCCAGCAGTTCTCATTCAGATACGCAGTATTTT. V usage is TRBV27 and J usage is TRBJ2-3, with D hard to call. CDR3 size: 12 residues. With 4 bases removed from V and 4 bases from J, the gap between germline ends came to 6 bases. Germline loops: CDR1 MNHEY, CDR2 SMNVEV (reference sequence).

This clone has only a few counts. The V and J genes are TRBV7-2 and TRBJ2-3, with D tentatively TRBD1 (6 bases). Germline CDR1 is SGHTA and CDR2 is FQGNSA. This CDR3 is 13 amino acids long. Trimming took off 2 bases at V and 4 bases at J, with 7 bases between the two ends. In DNA form, the CDR3 reads TGTGCCAGCAGCTTAACAGGGTCAGATACGCAGTATTTT. Translating gives CASSLTGSDTQYF.

This clone came up a few times. The gene calls are TRBV30 and TRBJ1-2, with 9 nucleotides matching TRBD1. The CDR3 has 13 amino acids. V lost 3 bases and J lost 8; bases outside the gene matches: 7. Per germline, CDR1 GTSNPN and CDR2 SVGIG (reference sequence). The CDR3 nucleotides read TGTGCCTGGAGCCGAAGACAGGGGGGAGGCTACACCTTC. Protein product: CAWSRRQGGGYTF. Looking up the rest from reference TRBV30 and TRBJ1-2 gives the full variable domain: SQTIHQWPATLVQPVGSPLSLECTVEGTSNPNLYWYRQAAGRGLQLLFYSVGIGQISSEVPQNLSASRPQDRQFILSSKKLLLSDSGFYLCAWSRRQGGGYTFGSGTRLTVV.

The CDR3: CASSRTQGSYNEQFF. The CDR3 DNA reads TGTGCCAGCAGCCGAACGCAGGGGTCCTACAATGAGCAGTTCTTC. The V call is TRBV6-5, the J call TRBJ2-1; TRBD1 is a possible D gene (6 bases). CDR3 length: 15 amino acids. Per the germline V gene, CDR1 is MNHEY and CDR2 is SVGAGI. V was clipped by 6 bases and J by 1 base, with 13 bases between them.